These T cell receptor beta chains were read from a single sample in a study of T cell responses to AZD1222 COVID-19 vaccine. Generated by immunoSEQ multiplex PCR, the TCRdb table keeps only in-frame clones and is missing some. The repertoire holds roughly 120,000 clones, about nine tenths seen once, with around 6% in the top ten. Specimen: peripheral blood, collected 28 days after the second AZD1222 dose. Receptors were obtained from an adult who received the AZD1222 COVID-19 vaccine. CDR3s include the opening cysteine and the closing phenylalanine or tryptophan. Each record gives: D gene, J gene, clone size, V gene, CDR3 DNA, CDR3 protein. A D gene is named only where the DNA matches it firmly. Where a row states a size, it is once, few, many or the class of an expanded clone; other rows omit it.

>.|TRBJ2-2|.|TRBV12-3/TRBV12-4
TGTGCCAGCAGTCCACAGGCGACCGGGGAGCTGTTTTTT
CASSPQATGELFF
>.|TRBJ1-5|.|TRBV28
TGTGCCAGCAGTTTATCCCGACCAGCGGTGCGTCAGCCCCAGCATTTT
CASSLSRPAVRQPQHF
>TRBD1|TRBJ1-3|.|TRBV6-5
TGTGCCAGCAGATTGCAGGGGGCTCCGGGAAACACCATATATTTT
CASRLQGAPGNTIYF
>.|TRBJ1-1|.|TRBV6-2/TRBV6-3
TGTGCCAGCAGCGAATCGGGGCTGGATAAAGCTTTCTTT
CASSESGLDKAFF
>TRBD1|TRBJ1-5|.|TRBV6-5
TGTGCCAGCAGTTCAGGGGGCGCGAATCAGCCCCAGCATTTT
CASSSGGANQPQHF
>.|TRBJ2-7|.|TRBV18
TGTGCCAGCTCACCCGTAGGGGCCTACGAGCAGTACTTC
CASSPVGAYEQYF
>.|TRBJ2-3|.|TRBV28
TGTGCCAGCAGTCGGCCTCTCCCGGATACGCAGTATTTT
CASSRPLPDTQYF
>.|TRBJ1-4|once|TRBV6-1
TGTGCCAGCAGTGAAGGGCAGTCTAATGAAAAACTGTTTTTT
CASSEGQSNEKLFF
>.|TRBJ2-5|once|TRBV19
TGTGCCAGTGGCCGCGGACAGCAAGAGACCCAGTACTTC
CASGRGQQETQYF
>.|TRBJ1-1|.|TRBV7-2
TGTGCCAGCAGCAGGCGGACCGGCCAGGAAGCTTTCTTT
CASSRRTGQEAFF
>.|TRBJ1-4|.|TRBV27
TGTGCCAGCAGCCGCTACCGGGCCCTTAATGAAAAACTGTTTTTT
CASSRYRALNEKLFF
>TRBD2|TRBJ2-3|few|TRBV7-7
TGTGCTAGCAGCGCCGGACTAGGTTTGGGCACAGATACGCAGTATTTT
CASSAGLGLGTDTQYF
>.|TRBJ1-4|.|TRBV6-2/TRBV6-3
TGTGCCAGCAGTTACCAGCGTCGGGGTGAAAAACTGTTTTTT
CASSYQRRGEKLFF
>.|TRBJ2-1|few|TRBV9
TGTGCCAGCAGCCCCCACAACCGAGAGAATGAGCAGTTCTTC
CASSPHNRENEQFF
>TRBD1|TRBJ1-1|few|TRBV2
TGTGCCAGCACGCCGGACAGGGGCGTCACTGAAGCTTTCTTT
CASTPDRGVTEAFF
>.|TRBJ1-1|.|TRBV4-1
TGCGCCAGCAGCCAGGGCCGGGGCTCAATGAACACTGAAGCTTTCTTT
CASSQGRGSMNTEAFF
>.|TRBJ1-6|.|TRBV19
TGTGCCAGTAGTATCCTGGGTGATTCACCCCTCCACTTT
CASSILGDSPLHF
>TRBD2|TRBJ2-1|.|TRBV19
TGTGCCAGTAGACCCCTAGCGGGGGGAGGTAATGAGCAGTTCTTC
CASRPLAGGGNEQFF
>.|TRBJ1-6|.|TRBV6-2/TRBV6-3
TGTGCCAGCAGACCTTGGGACCCCGTCAATTCACCCCTCCACTTT
CASRPWDPVNSPLHF
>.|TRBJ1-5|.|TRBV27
TGTGCCAGCAGTCCCGGGCCAGCCGGGAGTAATCAGCCCCAGCATTTT
CASSPGPAGSNQPQHF
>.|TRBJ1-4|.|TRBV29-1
TGCAGCGTTCAGAGACATGCTAATGAAAAACTGTTTTTT
CSVQRHANEKLFF
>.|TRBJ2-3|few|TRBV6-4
TGTGCCAGCAGTGACCGCGGGGGCCAGGGGGCAGATACGCAGTATTTT
CASSDRGGQGADTQYF